This T cell receptor (beta chain) was captured by sequencing in a study of blood T cell repertoires in COVID-19. On the study more broadly: Sources were T cells, B-cell-depleted T cells, or PBMCs; the material itself was cDNA or gDNA.

Looked up from germline, CDR1 is SQVTM and CDR2 is ANQGSEA. This CDR3 has 14 residues. J lost 11 bases, V lost 3 bases, and 13 bases had no gene match. The data were produced by immunoSEQ multiplex PCR, yet TCRdb's version contains in-frame clones alone and is incomplete. The sample includes tens of thousands of clones, 90% to 95% of them seen just once. This receptor was identified in a woman in her forties or fifties in a cohort sampled during active COVID-19. The V call is TRBV29-1, the J call TRBJ1-1; 9 nucleotides match TRBD1. The sequencing sample was made of peripheral blood. The CDR3: CSVDDGTGFRRAFF. The CDR3, as DNA: TGCAGCGTTGACGACGGGACAGGGTTCCGAAGGGCTTTCTTT.